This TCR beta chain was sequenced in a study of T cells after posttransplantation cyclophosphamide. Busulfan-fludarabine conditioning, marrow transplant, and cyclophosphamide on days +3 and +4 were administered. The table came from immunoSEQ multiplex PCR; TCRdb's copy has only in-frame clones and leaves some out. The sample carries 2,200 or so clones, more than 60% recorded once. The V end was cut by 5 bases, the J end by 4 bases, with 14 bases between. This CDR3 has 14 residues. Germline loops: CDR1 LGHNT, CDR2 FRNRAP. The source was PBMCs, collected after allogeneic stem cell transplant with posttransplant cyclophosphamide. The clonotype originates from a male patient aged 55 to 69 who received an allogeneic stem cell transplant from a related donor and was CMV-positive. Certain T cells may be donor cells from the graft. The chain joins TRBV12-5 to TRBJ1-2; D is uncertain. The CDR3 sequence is CASGPGRTSYGYTF. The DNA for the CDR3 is TGTGCTAGTGGTCCCGGGCGAACTAGCTATGGCTACACCTTC.